This T cell receptor (beta chain) was recorded in a study of cytotoxic CD8 clonotypes in ibrutinib-treated CLL. Study as a whole: Over 10 relapsed/refractory, roughly 15 treatment-naive; some 18 IGHV unmutated. After median roughly 68 months, approximately 14 stayed in remission, about twelve progressed; responses roughly 25 partial, 2 complete.

Study results and caveats: The clonality went up when patients responded to ibrutinib and dropped back toward baseline at progression.

With regard to this clone: What it recognizes is unknown.

Some clones are missing from TCRdb's copy, which holds only in-frame ones; the method was immunoSEQ multiplex PCR. The sample has hundreds of thousands of clones, 70% seen once; the top ten hold over 15%. CDR3 length equals 14 residues. Germline CDR1 SGDLS, CDR2 YYNGEE. V was shortened by 4 bases and J by 0 bases, with 11 bases between the two germline ends. This clonotype was obtained from a human donor with chronic lymphocytic leukemia. V and J are TRBV9 and TRBJ2-7; possibly TRBD1 for D (6 bases). Sequencing used PBMCs, obtained after 24 months of ibrutinib treatment. DNA of the CDR3: TGTGCCAGCAGCTTAGGACAGTCCTCCTACGAGCAGTACTTC. It is translated as CASSLGQSSYEQYF.